A selection of T cell receptor beta chains follows, all from one sample in a study of blood T cell repertoires in COVID-19. Generated by immunoSEQ multiplex PCR, the TCRdb table keeps only in-frame clones and is missing some. The data hold about 190,000 clones, with roughly 73% observed a single time. The specimen was peripheral blood. These TCRs come from an elderly woman with active or convalescent COVID-19. Each CDR3 is given without its conserved first and last residue. Each record gives: V gene, J gene, D gene, CDR3 protein. A D gene is named only where the DNA matches it firmly.

>TRBV27|TRBJ2-3|TRBD2
ASSARRGVTDTQY
>TRBV7-2|TRBJ1-2|NA
ASSYDNAGQGYT
>TRBV30|TRBJ1-6|TRBD1
AWGGQGSNSPLH
>TRBV3-1/TRBV3-2|TRBJ1-1|NA
ASSQLRGTEAF
>TRBV5-1|TRBJ1-2|TRBD1
ASSLGQGTNGYT
>TRBV5-6|TRBJ1-1|NA
ASSLAGQPNTEAF
>TRBV18|TRBJ2-3|TRBD2
ASSPTTGTSGGADTQY
>TRBV25-1|TRBJ2-7|NA
ASSVLYEQY
>TRBV5-4|TRBJ2-3|NA
ASSRGAEDTQY
>TRBV7-2|TRBJ2-5|NA
ASSLDGVAAGASQETQY
>TRBV7-8|TRBJ2-7|TRBD2
ASSLVTSGGYEQY
>TRBV5-1|TRBJ1-1|TRBD1
ASSLQGAEAF
>TRBV9|TRBJ2-2|NA
ASSSRVSNTGELF
>TRBV4-1|TRBJ2-1|NA
ASSQPQGYNEQF
>TRBV12-5|TRBJ1-1|NA
ASGLVRQGSGLGTEAF
>TRBV5-4|TRBJ2-3|TRBD1
ASSWDSSTDTQY
>TRBV4-1|TRBJ2-5|NA
ASRSDNQETQY
>TRBV9|TRBJ2-5|NA
ASSVGGREKETQY
>TRBV10-3|TRBJ1-6|TRBD1
AIRTGTGGDNSPLH
>TRBV28|TRBJ2-7|TRBD1
ASSGQGAASYEQY
>TRBV6-6|TRBJ2-5|TRBD1
ASSAYDGQGVKTQY